The next 17 T cell receptor beta chains were all read from a single sample in a study of CD8 T cells in ankylosing spondylitis. Notes on the study in general: Roughly eight highly homologous variants formed a TCR beta motif that appeared characteristic of ankylosing spondylitis blood.

No antigen is known for these receptors. Each CDR3 protein gets one entry after TCRdb re-called the 5' RACE reads with MiXCR. Of 700,000 to 850,000 distinct CDR3 sequences in the sample, approximately 12% were seen once. Sequenced: blood, either unsorted or a sorted T cell fraction (not recorded which). These receptor sequences come from a male donor with ankylosing spondylitis.

This clonotype was detected only a few times. V and J are TRBV5-1 and TRBJ2-5; 9 bases map to TRBD1. CDR3 length equals 14 residues. Germline V CDR1 and CDR2: SGHRS, YFSETQ. V shed 4 bases and J 5 bases; nucleotides not matched to a gene: 6. In nucleotides, the CDR3 is TGCGCCAGCAGCGGACAGGGGATAGGGGAGACCCAGTACTTC. This encodes CASSGQGIGETQYF.

This clonotype was detected a few times. The rearrangement links TRBV18 to TRBJ1-6; 7 bases line up with TRBD1. V trimming: 3 bases; J trimming: 11 bases; junction bases outside the gene matches: 10. Germline lookup yields CDR1 KGHSH and CDR2 LQKENI. The CDR3 runs to 15 residues. The CDR3 DNA is TGTGCCAGCTCACCCATGACAGGGCCAGGGGCACCCCTCCACTTT. It specifies CASSPMTGPGAPLHF.

This clonotype was observed a handful of times. The chain couples TRBV5-1 to TRBJ2-1; D remains unclear. The length of the CDR3 is 14 residues. Deletions cut 0 bases from V and 6 bases from J, with 10 bases between. From germline, CDR1 is SGHRS and CDR2 YFSETQ. Here the CDR3 reads CASSLALNPNEQFF. In DNA, the CDR3 is TGCGCCAGCAGCTTGGCCTTGAACCCCAATGAGCAGTTCTTC. Full variable domain (rest looked up from reference TRBV5-1 and TRBJ2-1): KAGVTQTPRYLIKTRGQQVTLSCSPISGHRSVSWYQQTPGQGLQFLFEYFSETQRNKGNFPGRFSGRQFSNSRSEMNVSTLELGDSALYLCASSLALNPNEQFFGPGTRLTVL.

This sequence joins TRBV20-1 and TRBJ2-1, with a weak D call TRBD2 (7 bases). Germline lookup yields CDR1 DFQATT and CDR2 SNEGSKA (reference sequence). The CDR3 spans 13 residues. Trimming cost V 6 bases and J 6 bases, with 15 bases left between them. Written as DNA, the CDR3 is TGCAGTGCGCCCCCGGCGGGGGCCAATGAGCAGTTCTTC. Translating it yields CSAPPAGANEQFF.

V is TRBV20-1 and J is TRBJ2-7; D might be TRBD2 (5 bases). CDR1 and CDR2 (germline): DFQATT, SNEGSKA (reference sequence). CDR3 length: 13 residues. Between the trimmed V and J ends, which lost 0 bases and 6 bases, there was a span of 12 bases. The CDR3 DNA follows: TGCAGTGCTAGAGATCCCCCCGGGGTCGAGCAGTACTTC. It specifies CSARDPPGVEQYF.

The J gene is TRBJ2-1, the V gene TRBV29-1, with D perhaps matching TRBD1 or TRBD2 (6 bases each). CDR1 and CDR2 (germline): SQVTM, ANQGSEA. There are 12 residues in the CDR3. With 7 bases removed from V and 2 bases from J, the gap between germline ends came to 9 bases. The CDR3 coding sequence is TGCAGCGGGGGGGACACCTACAATGAGCAGTTCTTC. Protein product: CSGGDTYNEQFF.

A few counts support this clonotype. The chain combines TRBV6-2 or TRBV6-3 with TRBJ1-1; TRBD1 matches at 9 bases. This CDR3 has 13 residues. The junction had 6 bases not matched to a gene; V was cut back by 7 bases and J by 6 bases. CDR1 is MNHEY, CDR2 SVGEGT, per germline. CDR3 sequence (DNA): TGTGCCAGCAACCGGGACAGGGCGTCTGAAGCTTTCTTT. Encoded protein: CASNRDRASEAFF.

The genes are TRBV4-2 and TRBJ1-3; D unclear. Trimming took off 0 bases at V and 4 bases at J, with 13 bases between the two ends. CDR1 is LGHNA and CDR2 is YNFKEQ in the germline V gene. This CDR3 contains 16 residues. This CDR3 is CASSQDLSRRGNTIYF. The CDR3 nucleotides are TGTGCCAGCAGCCAAGATCTTTCACGGCGAGGAAACACCATATATTTT.

There are a few counts of this clonotype. This chain connects TRBV20-1 to TRBJ2-7; perhaps TRBD2 as D (5 bases). The CDR3 length is 12 residues. Germline CDR1 and CDR2: DFQATT and SNEGSKA (reference sequence). Trimming left V 4 bases short and J 3 bases short, with 10 bases between. CDR3 residues: CSANLRGYEQYF. Here the CDR3 DNA reads TGCAGTGCTAACCTCCGGGGCTACGAGCAGTACTTC.

This clonotype was counted a few times. The V gene is TRBV6-1, the J gene TRBJ1-1; no firm D call. The V gene lost 6 bases and the J gene lost 4 bases, with 18 bases spanning the gap. This CDR3 has 15 amino acids. Germline V gives CDR1 MNHNS, CDR2 SASEGT. The CDR3 here is CASRPFVRRITEAFF. As DNA, the CDR3 is TGTGCCAGCAGACCTTTCGTCCGGAGAATCACTGAAGCTTTCTTT.

The chain uses TRBV7-2 and TRBJ1-2; no reliable D call. The germline V gene encodes CDR1 SGHTA and CDR2 FQGNSA. The CDR3 totals 14 residues. V lost 1 base and J 3 bases, leaving 9 bases between the germline ends. The DNA of the CDR3 is TGTGCCAGCAGCTTAGTAGCCTGGGACTATGGCTACACCTTC. Amino acid sequence: CASSLVAWDYGYTF.

This clonotype has just a few counts. The genes are TRBV7-2 and TRBJ1-1; D may be TRBD1 (5 bases). With 2 bases removed from V and 4 bases from J, the gap between germline ends came to 17 bases. The CDR3 extends over 16 amino acids. Germline CDR1 reads SGHTA; CDR2 reads FQGNSA. This chain's CDR3 is CASSLLQAAGGTEAFF. CDR3 in DNA: TGTGCCAGCAGCTTATTGCAGGCGGCTGGGGGCACTGAAGCTTTCTTT. Filled out from reference TRBV7-2 and TRBJ1-1, the complete variable domain reads GAGVSQSPSNKVTEKGKDVELRCDPISGHTALYWYRQSLGQGLEFLIYFQGNSAPDKSGLPSDRFSAERTGGSVSTLTIQRTQQEDSAVYLCASSLLQAAGGTEAFFGQGTRLTVV.

The chain is built from TRBV6-5 and TRBJ2-7; D assignment may be TRBD1 or TRBD2 (5 bases each). V was clipped by 0 bases and J by 5 bases, with 14 bases between them. Germline CDR1 reads MNHEY; CDR2 reads SVGAGI. This CDR3 has 15 amino acids. The CDR3 loop reads CASSYSFGTGDEQYF. CDR3 nucleotides: TGTGCCAGCAGTTACTCCTTCGGGACCGGCGACGAGCAGTACTTC.

This clonotype was seen a handful of times. The CDR3 reads CSVIAGGSYNEQFF. The CDR3 region has the DNA TGCAGCGTTATAGCGGGTGGCTCCTACAATGAGCAGTTCTTC. The chain combines TRBV29-1 with TRBJ2-1, with 7 bases aligning to TRBD2. Germline-derived CDR1 and CDR2 are SQVTM and ANQGSEA. The CDR3 loop spans 14 amino acids. J was trimmed by 0 bases and V by 5 bases; bases with no gene match: 4.

This clonotype was detected ten times or more. The CDR3 region is CASSYSGTSLFF. The CDR3 nucleotides are TGTGCCAGCAGTTACTCAGGGACTAGTCTGTTCTTC. The chain employs TRBV6-5 and TRBJ2-1; 8 bases match TRBD2. In germline, CDR1 is MNHEY, CDR2 SVGAGI. This CDR3 is built from 12 residues. Trimming at V came to 0 bases and at J to 15 bases, leaving 4 bases not matched to a gene.

This clonotype was counted only a few times. V and J are TRBV5-1 and TRBJ1-1; maybe TRBD1 (6 bases). V lost 0 bases and J 0 bases, leaving 12 bases between the germline ends. Looked up from germline, CDR1 is SGHRS and CDR2 is YFSETQ. The CDR3 totals 16 residues. The CDR3 spells CASSLGYTGLNTEAFF. For the CDR3, the DNA is TGCGCCAGCAGCTTGGGTTATACAGGGCTGAACACTGAAGCTTTCTTT.

The rearrangement joins TRBV5-6 to TRBJ1-1; no definite D call. Germline V gene sequence: CDR1 SGHDT, CDR2 YYEEEE. The germline V and J ends were trimmed by 2 bases and 1 base, with 9 bases remaining between them. CDR3 length: 14 amino acids. The CDR3 loop is CASSFFSQNTEAFF. CDR3 nucleotide sequence: TGTGCCAGCAGCTTTTTCTCACAGAACACTGAAGCTTTCTTT.